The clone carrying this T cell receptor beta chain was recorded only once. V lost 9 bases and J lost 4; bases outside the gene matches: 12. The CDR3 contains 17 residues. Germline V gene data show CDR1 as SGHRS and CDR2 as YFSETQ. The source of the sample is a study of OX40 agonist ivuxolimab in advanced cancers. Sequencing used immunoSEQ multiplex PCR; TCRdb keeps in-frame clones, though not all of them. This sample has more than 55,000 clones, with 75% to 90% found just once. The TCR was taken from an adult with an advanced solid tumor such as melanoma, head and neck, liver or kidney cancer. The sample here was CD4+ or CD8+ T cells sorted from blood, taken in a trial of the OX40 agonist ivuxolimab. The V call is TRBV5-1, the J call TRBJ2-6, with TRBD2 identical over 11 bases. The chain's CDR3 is CATRNLAGGEGANVLTF. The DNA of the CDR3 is TGCGCCACCCGAAACCTAGCGGGAGGAGAAGGGGCCAACGTCCTGACTTTC.